The 21 T cell receptor beta chains below all came from one sample that was sequenced in a study of neurological immune-mediated disorders. Documented time point: longitudinal time-point 1 (baseline). One entry per CDR3 protein, called by TCRdb with MiXCR from the 5' RACE reads. The sample consists of fewer than 90,000 distinct CDR3 sequences, roughly a tenth of them appearing once. Sequences were obtained from PBMCs. Receptors originate from a man younger than 45 in good health.

There are many counts of this clonotype. This chain links TRBV7-7 with TRBJ2-5; D possibly matches TRBD1 or TRBD2 (5 bases each). The CDR3 spans 14 residues. The germline V and J ends were trimmed by 1 base and 3 bases, with 9 bases remaining between them. CDR1 is SSHAT and CDR2 is FNYEAQ in the germline V gene (reference sequence). The CDR3 is CASSLVGTEETQYF. CDR3 DNA: TGTGCCAGCAGCTTAGTAGGGACGGAAGAGACCCAGTACTTC.

This clonotype was found many times. J is TRBJ2-1 and V is TRBV5-1; D remains unclear. The CDR3 sequence is 15 residues long. The V and J ends lost 3 bases and 0 bases respectively, with 10 bases between them. Germline assignment: CDR1 SGHRS and CDR2 YFSETQ. The CDR3 sequence is CASSSLGVSYNEQFF. The CDR3 nucleotides are TGCGCCAGCAGCTCATTGGGCGTCTCCTACAATGAGCAGTTCTTC.

The V and J genes are TRBV5-6 and TRBJ2-7; perhaps D is TRBD1 or TRBD2 (5 bases each). V was cut by 2 bases and J by 6 bases, with 15 bases left in between. Germline CDR1 SGHDT, CDR2 YYEEEE. CDR3 length equals 14 residues. Here the CDR3 reads CASSFLRDGSEQYF. Here the CDR3 DNA reads TGTGCCAGCAGCTTTCTTCGGGACGGCTCCGAGCAGTACTTC.

In its sample, this clonotype was seen many times. This chain links TRBV10-3 with TRBJ2-1, with TRBD2 matching over 12 bases. CDR1 is ENHRY and CDR2 is SYGVKD in the germline V gene. The CDR3 runs 15 residues. The V and J ends lost 3 bases and 4 bases, in that order; junction bases with no gene match: 1. CDR3 bases: TGTGCCATCAGTGACGGACTAGCGGGATACAATGAGCAGTTCTTC. Translated, it gives CAISDGLAGYNEQFF.

J is TRBJ2-5 and V is TRBV30; D might be TRBD1 or TRBD2, each matching 5 bases. V was trimmed by 4 bases and J by 7 bases, leaving 13 bases between them. Per the germline V gene, CDR1 is GTSNPN and CDR2 is SVGIG (reference sequence). The CDR3 is made up of 12 amino acids. The CDR3 protein is CAWTPPGGTQYF. For the CDR3, the DNA is TGTGCCTGGACCCCCCCTGGGGGGACCCAGTACTTC.

The table lists this clonotype with many counts. The chain combines TRBV5-1 with TRBJ2-5; D may correspond to TRBD1 or TRBD2 (5 bases each). This CDR3 spans 16 amino acids. V lost 4 bases and J lost 1, with 17 bases in between. In germline, CDR1 is SGHRS, CDR2 YFSETQ. CDR3 in DNA: TGCGCCAGCAGCGCCGGGACCACCCCGTCCCAAGAGACCCAGTACTTC. The encoded protein is CASSAGTTPSQETQYF.

This clonotype showed up many times. The rearrangement joins TRBV29-1 to TRBJ2-2; D perhaps matches TRBD1 (6 bases). Germline V lookup: CDR1 SQVTM, CDR2 ANQGSEA. V lost 2 bases to trimming and J lost 1 base, with 8 bases between them. There are 14 residues in the CDR3. The CDR3 is CSVEPGQNTGELFF. In DNA form, the CDR3 reads TGCAGCGTTGAACCGGGACAGAACACCGGGGAGCTGTTTTTT.

Many counts were recorded for this clonotype. The chain uses TRBV28 and TRBJ2-7; 8 bases are shared with TRBD2. Germline CDR1 is MDHEN and CDR2 is SYDVKM. The CDR3 totals 15 residues. V gave up 2 bases and J gave up 0 bases; unmatched junction bases: 3. The CDR3 here is CASSLDLAGSYEQYF. CDR3 nucleotide sequence: TGTGCCAGCAGTTTAGACCTAGCGGGCTCCTACGAGCAGTACTTC.

This clonotype was detected many times. The V call is TRBV5-1, the J call TRBJ2-2; no clear D. Germline V CDR1 and CDR2: SGHRS, YFSETQ. The CDR3 is 16 residues long. Trimming stripped 2 bases from V and 4 bases from J, with 15 bases between. The CDR3 loop is CASSLGDASSTGELFF. CDR3 DNA: TGCGCCAGCAGCTTAGGTGACGCTTCGAGCACCGGGGAGCTGTTTTTT.

This clonotype was recorded many times. The chain combines TRBV29-1 with TRBJ2-5, with D possibly TRBD1 on 5 matching bases. Germline V gives CDR1 SQVTM, CDR2 ANQGSEA. Trimming took off 4 bases at V and 1 base at J, with 13 bases between the two ends. This CDR3 is 14 amino acids long. The CDR3 protein is CSVGQRAAQETQYF. In DNA form, the CDR3 reads TGCAGCGTTGGACAGCGCGCAGCCCAAGAGACCCAGTACTTC.

This clonotype occurred many times. The chain is built from TRBV20-1 and TRBJ2-1; tentatively, D is TRBD2 (6 bases). With 3 bases removed from V and 7 bases from J, the gap between germline ends came to 13 bases. The CDR3 sequence is 13 residues long. Germline V CDR1 and CDR2: DFQATT, SNEGSKA (reference sequence). In nucleotides, the CDR3 is TGCAGTGCTAGGCCCGGGACTTCAAATGAGCAGTTCTTC. Translation: CSARPGTSNEQFF.

This clonotype appeared many times. This CDR3 reads CASSQDRRTSTYEQYF. The CDR3 DNA reads as TGTGCCAGCAGCCAAGATCGGCGGACTAGTACCTACGAGCAGTACTTC. The chain links TRBV3-1 to TRBJ2-7; 7 bases are shared with TRBD2. Trimming cost V 0 bases and J 2 bases; bases outside gene matches: 7. CDR1 and CDR2 from the germline V gene are LGHDT and YNNKEL (reference sequence). This CDR3 region has 16 residues.

This clonotype was observed at least ten times. The chain links TRBV28 to TRBJ2-7; D remains unclear. V was cut by 6 bases and J by 6 bases, with 12 bases left in between. Per germline, CDR1 MDHEN and CDR2 SYDVKM. This CDR3 region has 12 residues. The CDR3 loop is CASSLRWSEQYF. The CDR3 DNA sequence: TGTGCCAGCAGCCTTAGGTGGAGCGAGCAGTACTTC.

This sequence joins TRBV27 and TRBJ1-1; a possible D gene is TRBD1 (5 bases). The CDR3 totals 14 residues. The V gene's germline CDR1 is MNHEY and CDR2 SMNVEV (reference sequence). Between the trimmed V and J ends, which lost 5 bases and 3 bases, there was a span of 13 bases. The CDR3 loop reads CASSPPGTHTEAFF. In DNA form, the CDR3 reads TGTGCCAGCAGTCCGCCAGGGACCCACACTGAAGCTTTCTTT.

The V and J genes are TRBV9 and TRBJ2-1; 13 positions match TRBD2. Germline lookup yields CDR1 SGDLS and CDR2 YYNGEE. V dropped 3 bases and J dropped 9; count of bases not matched to a gene: 9. This CDR3 spans 16 amino acids. The DNA for the CDR3 is TGTGCCAGCAGCGCCCCCGGGACTAGCGGGATCAGTGAGCAGTTCTTC. Its translation is CASSAPGTSGISEQFF. The full variable domain, rest sourced from reference TRBV9 and TRBJ2-1, is DSGVTQTPKHLITATGQRVTLRCSPRSGDLSVYWYQQSLDQGLQFLIQYYNGEERAKGNILERFSAQQFPDLHSELNLSSLELGDSALYFCASSAPGTSGISEQFFGPGTRLTVL.

This clonotype was seen repeatedly, ten times or more. This chain's CDR3 is CASSLVSSGVMNEQFF. CDR3 DNA sequence: TGTGCCAGCAGCTTAGTCTCTAGCGGGGTCATGAATGAGCAGTTCTTC. The chain recombines TRBV7-2 with TRBJ2-1, with 9 bases lining up with TRBD2. Trimming took 1 base from V and 7 from J; bases not matched to a gene: 8. Germline CDR1 reads SGHTA; CDR2 reads FQGNSA. The CDR3 has 16 residues.

The sample holds a few counts of this clonotype. J is TRBJ2-3 and V is TRBV12-5; D is perhaps TRBD2 (6 bases). CDR3 length equals 14 residues. V was cut by 6 bases and J by 0 bases, with 10 bases left in between. The germline V gene encodes CDR1 LGHNT and CDR2 FRNRAP. CDR3: CASGAGLSTDTQYF. Written as DNA, the CDR3 is TGTGCTAGTGGCGCGGGATTGAGCACAGATACGCAGTATTTT.

This clonotype occurred a few times. The V and J genes are TRBV4-1 and TRBJ2-1; 10 bases are a match to TRBD2. The CDR3 extends over 16 amino acids. Germline loops: CDR1 MGHRA, CDR2 YSYEKL. Trimming cost V 4 bases and J 4 bases; bases outside gene matches: 7. The CDR3 sequence: CASSPRGLADYNEQFF. In DNA, the CDR3 is TGCGCCAGCAGCCCTAGAGGACTAGCGGATTACAATGAGCAGTTCTTC.

This clonotype was seen a few times. With a much larger clone just one base away, this may be a read error. V gene TRBV6-2 or TRBV6-3 combines with J gene TRBJ2-1; 12 bases are a match to TRBD2. Germline-derived CDR1 and CDR2 are MNHEY and SVGEGT. This CDR3 is built from 18 residues. CDR3 amino acids: CASSPSSGRAVSYNDQFF. In DNA, the CDR3 is TGTGCCAGCAGTCCATCTAGCGGGAGGGCCGTCTCCTACAATGATCAGTTCTTC.

In its sample, this clonotype was seen many times. The chain carries TRBV2 and TRBJ2-1; D gene uncertain. The V gene lost 4 bases and the J gene lost 3 bases, with 7 bases spanning the gap. The CDR3 extends over 13 amino acids. Germline V gene sequence: CDR1 SNHLY, CDR2 FYNNEI. The DNA of the CDR3 is TGTGCCAGCAGTGCGGCTAGCTACAATGAGCAGTTCTTC. It encodes CASSAASYNEQFF.

This clonotype appeared many times. V gene TRBV5-4 combines with J gene TRBJ2-5; 9 nucleotides match TRBD1. The V segment lost 6 bases and the J segment 2 bases; nucleotides outside the gene matches: 8. CDR1 is SGHNT and CDR2 is YYREEE in the germline V gene (reference sequence). The CDR3 runs to 15 residues. The DNA for the CDR3 is TGTGCCAGCAACTACGGGACAGGGCGTCAAGAGACCCAGTACTTC. It yields the protein CASNYGTGRQETQYF.